This T cell receptor beta chain was recorded in a study of blood T cell repertoires in COVID-19. This clone was detected only once. V was cut by 4 bases and J by 0 bases, with 16 bases left in between. The germline V gene has CDR1 MNHEY and CDR2 SVGEGT. The CDR3 covers 17 residues. In the original workflow: Amplification of reference gene primers provided the estimated nucleated cell counts. TCRdb keeps only in-frame clones here, not all; method: immunoSEQ multiplex PCR. V, J and clone size reflect that table, while D and trimming were determined from the DNA. Among some 260,000 clones, around 80% were seen once, and the ten largest hold about 4%. The participants were between about 18 and 95 years old and came from about two dozen US areas.

What was sequenced was PBMCs or T cells enriched from blood (not recorded which). This receptor was identified in a young man with acute COVID-19. The rearrangement joins TRBV6-2 or TRBV6-3 to TRBJ1-5; no clear D gene. The CDR3 DNA reads as TGTGCCAGCAGTTCAATCGATCGACAAGATAGCAATCAGCCCCAGCATTTT. Translated, it gives CASSSIDRQDSNQPQHF.